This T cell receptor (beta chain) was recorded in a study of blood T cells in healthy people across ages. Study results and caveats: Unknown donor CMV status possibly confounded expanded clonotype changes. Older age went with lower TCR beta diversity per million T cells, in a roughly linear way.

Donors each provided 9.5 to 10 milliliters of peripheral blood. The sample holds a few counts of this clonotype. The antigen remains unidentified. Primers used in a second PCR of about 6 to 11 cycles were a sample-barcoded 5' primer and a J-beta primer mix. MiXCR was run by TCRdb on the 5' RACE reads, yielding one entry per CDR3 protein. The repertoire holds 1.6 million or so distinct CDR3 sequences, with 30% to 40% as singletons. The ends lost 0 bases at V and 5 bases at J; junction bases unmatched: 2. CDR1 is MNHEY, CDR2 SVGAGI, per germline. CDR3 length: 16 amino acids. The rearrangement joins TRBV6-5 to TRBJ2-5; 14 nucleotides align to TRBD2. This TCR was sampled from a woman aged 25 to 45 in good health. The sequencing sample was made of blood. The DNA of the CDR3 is TGTGCCAGCAGTTACTCGACTAGCGGGAGGGTTGAGACCCAGTACTTC. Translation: CASSYSTSGRVETQYF.